Below are 7 T cell receptor beta chains sequenced from a single sample in a study of blood T cell repertoires in COVID-19. The method was immunoSEQ multiplex PCR; TCRdb's version includes in-frame clones alone and lacks a portion of them. The data show 300,000 to 350,000 clones, with 87% seen just once and more than 1% held by the top ten. Sequenced material: PBMCs or T cells enriched from blood (not recorded which). These receptor sequences come from a young woman who had recovered from COVID-19.

The chain carries TRBV6-5 and TRBJ2-2, with TRBD1 as a possible D gene (5 bases). The CDR3 runs to 15 residues. CDR1 is MNHEY, CDR2 SVGAGI, per germline. V lost 6 bases and J lost 6, with 17 bases in between. CDR3 protein: CASSHRQRRSGELFF. The CDR3 bases are TGTGCCAGCAGCCACCGACAGAGAAGGTCCGGGGAGCTGTTTTTT.

Of note for this clone: This CDR3 is also generated by other DNA sequences in the sample. This chain uses TRBV11-2 with TRBJ1-4, with D possibly TRBD1 on 5 matching bases. The V end lost 5 bases, the J end lost 0 bases, and 10 bases lay between the germline ends. The CDR3 is 15 amino acids. Looked up from germline, CDR1 is SGHAT and CDR2 is FQNNGV. CDR3 protein: CASSPGTATNEKLFF. The CDR3 DNA is TGTGCCAGCAGCCCCGGGACTGCAACTAATGAAAAACTGTTTTTT.

Here the CDR3 reads CASSSLSDSPLHF. The CDR3 DNA is TGTGCCAGCAGCTCCCTGTCGGATTCACCCCTCCACTTT. The chain links TRBV7-9 to TRBJ1-6, with D unresolved. The CDR3 runs to 13 residues. V shed 4 bases and J shed 8 bases, with 9 bases lying between them. Germline loops: CDR1 SEHNR, CDR2 FQNEAQ (reference sequence).

This clone was seen once. This sequence joins TRBV5-1 and TRBJ1-4; D is perhaps TRBD1 (5 bases). The germline V and J ends were trimmed by 0 bases and 6 bases, with 15 bases remaining between them. Germline CDR1 SGHRS, CDR2 YFSETQ. The CDR3 runs to 16 residues. The DNA of the CDR3 is TGCGCCAGCAGCTTGGTATCTCGGGGGGATGATGAAAAACTGTTTTTT. As protein: CASSLVSRGDDEKLFF.

This chain links TRBV28 with TRBJ2-7, with 7 bases that match TRBD1. The CDR3 spans 18 residues. J lost 0 bases, V lost 3 bases, and 14 bases had no gene match. Germline CDR1 and CDR2: MDHEN and SYDVKM. In DNA form, the CDR3 reads TGTGCCAGCAGTTTCGATCCAACAGGGGCCCACTACTCCTACGAGCAGTACTTC. It encodes CASSFDPTGAHYSYEQYF.

This clone was seen a handful of times. V usage is TRBV29-1 and J usage is TRBJ2-7, with 9 bases fitting TRBD1. Germline CDR1 reads SQVTM; CDR2 reads ANQGSEA. Trimming at V came to 6 bases and at J to 5 bases, leaving 11 bases not matched to a gene. The CDR3 has 14 amino acids. The CDR3 bases are TGCAGCGTCCTGGGCGGGACAGGGACTGACGAGCAGTACTTC. Its translation is CSVLGGTGTDEQYF.

This chain uses TRBV19 with TRBJ1-2, with D uncertain. The length of the CDR3 is 12 residues. Germline CDR1 reads LNHDA; CDR2 reads SQIVND (reference sequence). The V end was cut by 6 bases, the J end by 7 bases, with 12 bases between. CDR3 coding DNA: TGTGCCAGTAGGCGGGAGGCTGCTGGCTACACCTTC. It specifies CASRREAAGYTF.